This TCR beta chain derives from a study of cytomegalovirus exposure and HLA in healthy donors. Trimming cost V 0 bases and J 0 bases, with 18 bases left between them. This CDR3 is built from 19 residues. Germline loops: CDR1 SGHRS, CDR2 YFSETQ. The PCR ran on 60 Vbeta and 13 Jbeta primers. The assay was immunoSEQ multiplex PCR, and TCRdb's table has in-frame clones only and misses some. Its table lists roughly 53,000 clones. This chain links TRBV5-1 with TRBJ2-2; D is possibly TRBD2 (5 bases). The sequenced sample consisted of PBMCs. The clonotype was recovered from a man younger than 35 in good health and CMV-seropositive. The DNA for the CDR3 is TGCGCCAGCAGCTTGGGCCCCTTTTTACTAGGCTCGAACACCGGGGAGCTGTTTTTT. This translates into CASSLGPFLLGSNTGELFF.